These T cell receptor beta chains were read from a single sample in a study of blood T cell repertoires in COVID-19. The repertoire was sequenced with immunoSEQ multiplex PCR; TCRdb's copy has only in-frame clones and lacks some. The table has 340,000 or so clones, around 86% seen once. Sequencing was performed on peripheral blood. The receptors stem from a man aged 50-59 years with active or convalescent COVID-19. CDR3s include the opening cysteine and the closing phenylalanine or tryptophan. Fields, in order: V gene, D gene, CDR3 length, J gene, clone size, CDR3 protein, CDR3 DNA. D genes are given only for firm matches. Expanded clones get a size class; other rows say once, few or many, or leave the size out.

TRBV18	.	15	TRBJ2-1	.	CASSPAASGFNEQFF	TGTGCCAGCTCACCAGCGGCCTCTGGGTTCAATGAGCAGTTCTTC
TRBV11-2	.	13	TRBJ1-4	.	CASSRSSNEKLFF	TGTGCCAGCAGCCGGTCCTCTAATGAAAAACTGTTTTTT
TRBV11-2	.	13	TRBJ1-2	.	CASSLTLRAGYTF	TGTGCCAGCAGCTTAACTCTCAGGGCAGGCTACACCTTC
TRBV7-8	.	17	TRBJ1-1	.	CASSLSTGGGVNTEAFF	TGTGCCAGCAGCTTGAGCACGGGGGGAGGAGTGAACACTGAAGCTTTCTTT
TRBV7-9	.	14	TRBJ2-7	.	CASSWEVPTYEQYF	TGTGCCAGCAGCTGGGAGGTCCCGACCTACGAGCAGTACTTC
TRBV3-1/TRBV3-2	TRBD1	17	TRBJ2-7	.	CASSQDFWATGGYEQYF	TGTGCCAGCAGCCAAGATTTTTGGGCGACAGGGGGCTACGAGCAGTACTTC
TRBV5-1	.	15	TRBJ2-3	.	CASNAIPQGPDTQYF	TGCGCCAGCAACGCGATACCCCAGGGGCCAGATACGCAGTATTTT
TRBV7-2	.	15	TRBJ2-7	few	CASSLVAGSTYEQYF	TGTGCCAGCAGCTTAGTGGCGGGGTCCACCTACGAGCAGTACTTC
TRBV2	.	15	TRBJ1-5	.	CASSDRHTSNQPQHF	TGTGCCAGCAGCGACAGACACACGTCCAATCAGCCCCAGCATTTT
TRBV4-3	.	14	TRBJ2-7	.	CASSQGAGGYEQYF	TGCGCCAGCAGCCAAGGGGCAGGGGGGTACGAGCAGTACTTC
TRBV28	.	16	TRBJ1-5	.	CASSYTGRRSNQPQHF	TGTGCCAGCAGTTACACAGGTCGCCGTAGCAATCAGCCCCAGCATTTT
TRBV5-1	TRBD1	18	TRBJ1-1	.	CASSLASGTGGRSTEAFF	TGCGCCAGCAGCTTGGCCTCCGGGACAGGGGGCCGTAGCACTGAAGCTTTCTTT
TRBV19	.	16	TRBJ2-6	.	CASSAGFLSGANVLTF	TGTGCCAGTAGTGCGGGCTTTCTCTCTGGGGCCAACGTCCTGACTTTC
TRBV6-5	TRBD1	14	TRBJ1-3	.	CASSIDRAGNTIYF	TGTGCCAGCAGTATTGACAGGGCTGGAAACACCATATATTTT
TRBV5-1	TRBD2	15	TRBJ2-1	.	CASLPLAGGWDEQFF	TGCGCCAGCCTACCTTTAGCGGGAGGGTGGGATGAGCAGTTCTTC
TRBV7-9	.	15	TRBJ1-1	.	CASSSRRIGDTEAFF	TGTGCCAGCAGCTCTCGCAGGATAGGGGACACTGAAGCTTTCTTT
TRBV5-4	TRBD1	18	TRBJ1-3	.	CASSSPYRQGSSGNTIYF	TGTGCCAGCAGTTCCCCATACCGACAGGGCAGCTCTGGAAACACCATATATTTT
TRBV19	TRBD1	14	TRBJ1-5	.	CASRGDRGNQPQHF	TGTGCCAGTAGGGGGGACAGGGGGAATCAGCCCCAGCATTTT
TRBV19	.	16	TRBJ1-4	.	CASSMARRATNEKLFF	TGTGCCAGTAGTATGGCCCGCAGGGCGACTAATGAAAAACTGTTTTTT
TRBV7-9	.	18	TRBJ1-5	.	CASSLDKGWAGADQPQHF	TGTGCCAGCAGCTTAGACAAAGGGTGGGCAGGGGCGGATCAGCCCCAGCATTTT
TRBV7-2	.	14	TRBJ1-1	.	CASSLAGWAAEAFF	TGTGCCAGCAGCTTAGCTGGGTGGGCAGCTGAAGCTTTCTTT
TRBV28	.	17	TRBJ2-5	.	CASSSTSPGGRQETQYF	TGTGCCAGCAGCTCCACTTCCCCCGGGGGTCGCCAAGAGACCCAGTACTTC
TRBV2	.	17	TRBJ1-6	.	CASSEGGASSYNSPLHF	TGTGCCAGCAGTGAAGGGGGCGCGAGCTCCTATAATTCACCCCTCCACTTT
TRBV5-1	TRBD1	14	TRBJ2-7	.	CASSPRDRGDEQYF	TGCGCCAGCAGCCCCCGGGACAGGGGGGACGAGCAGTACTTC
TRBV11-2	.	15	TRBJ1-1	.	CASSLSGGMNTEAFF	TGTGCCAGCAGCTTATCTGGGGGGATGAACACTGAAGCTTTCTTT
TRBV5-1	.	14	TRBJ1-1	.	CASSLGGMNTEAFF	TGCGCCAGCAGCTTGGGGGGCATGAACACTGAAGCTTTCTTT
TRBV7-9	.	13	TRBJ2-3	once	CASSFTPGITQYF	TGTGCCAGCAGCTTCACCCCAGGCATCACGCAGTATTTT
TRBV4-3	.	15	TRBJ1-3	few	CASSQDYQGLSTIYF	TGCGCCAGCAGCCAAGATTATCAGGGTTTAAGCACCATATATTTT
TRBV2	.	13	TRBJ2-2	once	CASSEQGTGELFF	TGTGCCAGCAGTGAACAGGGTACCGGGGAGCTGTTTTTT
TRBV6-5	TRBD1	14	TRBJ1-5	.	CASRLETGQGPQHF	TGTGCCAGCAGGTTAGAGACAGGGCAAGGGCCCCAGCATTTT
TRBV5-1	TRBD1	17	TRBJ2-7	.	CASSLSTGPGSSYEQYF	TGCGCCAGCAGTTTGTCGACAGGGCCCGGAAGCTCCTACGAGCAGTACTTC
TRBV28	.	14	TRBJ1-4	.	CASSLGGANEKLFF	TGTGCCAGCAGTTTGGGGGGGGCGAATGAAAAACTGTTTTTT
TRBV5-1	TRBD2	13	TRBJ2-7	.	CASSGGSGYEQYF	TGCGCCAGCAGCGGCGGGAGCGGTTACGAGCAGTACTTC
TRBV7-3	.	15	TRBJ1-6	few	CASSLTADPNSPLHF	TGTGCCAGCAGCTTAACGGCGGATCCGAATTCACCCCTCCACTTT
TRBV28	.	15	TRBJ2-2	.	CASSFGQGRAGELFF	TGTGCCAGCAGTTTCGGGCAGGGGAGGGCCGGGGAGCTGTTTTTT
TRBV30	.	13	TRBJ1-1	.	CAWKVAGSGLAFF	TGTGCCTGGAAGGTGGCAGGGTCAGGGTTGGCTTTCTTT
TRBV11-2	.	12	TRBJ1-2	.	CASSPDSYGYTF	TGTGCCAGCAGCCCTGACAGCTATGGCTACACCTTC
TRBV19	.	17	TRBJ1-1	.	CASNNPGLLGRSTEAFF	TGTGCCAGTAACAACCCAGGGCTACTGGGGCGTAGCACTGAAGCTTTCTTT
TRBV27	TRBD1	16	TRBJ1-1	.	CASSPGTGRAGTEAFF	TGTGCCAGCAGTCCCGGGACAGGGCGGGCGGGCACTGAAGCTTTCTTT
TRBV7-2	.	15	TRBJ1-3	few	CASSATGLSGNTIYF	TGTGCCAGCAGCGCTACAGGGCTCTCTGGAAACACCATATATTTT
TRBV19	.	15	TRBJ1-2	.	CASSIEPASIHGYTF	TGTGCCAGTAGTATAGAGCCAGCGTCTATTCATGGCTACACCTTC
TRBV6-6	.	16	TRBJ1-1	.	CASSYSSGWANTEAFF	TGTGCCAGCAGTTACTCTTCAGGCTGGGCGAACACTGAAGCTTTCTTT
TRBV18	TRBD2	15	TRBJ2-5	.	CASSPRGGGQETQYF	TGTGCCAGCTCCCCCCGGGGGGGAGGCCAAGAGACCCAGTACTTC